This T cell receptor (beta chain) was profiled in a study of T cells in Graves' hyperthyroidism and ophthalmopathy. The source material, RNA transcripts, was used to amplify TCR beta CDR3 regions. HTBI primers were the set used in a first-round RT-PCR of the TCR CDR3. Via MiXCR, TCRdb re-called the multiplex PCR reads, giving one row per CDR3 protein. The sample lists under 250,000 distinct CDR3 sequences; around 25% were seen once. The V gene lost 0 bases and the J gene lost 5 bases, with 10 bases spanning the gap. The germline V gene has CDR1 DFQATT and CDR2 SNEGSKA (reference sequence). This CDR3 comprises 13 residues. This clonotype has at least ten counts.

The sequence was collected from a woman aged 35 to 49 with Graves' ophthalmopathy. The rearrangement joins TRBV20-1 to TRBJ1-1; D perhaps matches TRBD1 (5 bases). The sequencing sample was made of blood. CDR3 in DNA: TGCAGTGCTAGAGAACACGGGGGGACTGAAGCTTTCTTT. Translation: CSAREHGGTEAFF.